This T cell receptor (beta chain) was captured in a study of T cell changes during pregnancy in multiple sclerosis. TCRdb's table, derived via immunoSEQ multiplex PCR, lists solely in-frame clones and lacks some. The repertoire has 50,000 to 55,000 clones, 80% to 95% of them found once; the top ten carry 0.39%. The CDR3 extends over 22 amino acids. Germline values: CDR1 MDHEN, CDR2 SYDVKM. Trimming stripped 5 bases from V and 4 bases from J, with 39 bases between. The TCR sequence derives from a female donor with multiple sclerosis, enrolled in a pregnancy study. Sequencing was performed on CD4+ T cells from peripheral blood mononuclear cells, taken after pregnancy. The J gene is TRBJ2-7, the V gene TRBV28; tentative D call: TRBD2 (6 bases). CDR3 sequence: CASSKFGPRAMPSAPAKYEQYF. The CDR3, as DNA: TGTGCCAGCAGTAAGTTTGGCCCCCGCGCTATGCCTAGCGCCCCGGCTAAATACGAGCAGTACTTC.